This entry lists 25 T cell receptor beta chains sequenced from one sample in a study of vaccination effects on CD4 cells after COVID-19. The data were produced by immunoSEQ multiplex PCR, yet TCRdb's version contains in-frame clones alone and is incomplete. The data contain under 55,000 clones, around 72% of them singletons. Antigen-specific CD4+ T cells expanded by the ViraFEST assay with viral peptide pools were then sequenced. Upon completion of about eleven days in culture, CD4+ T cells were isolated. A PCR test confirmed that the person had SARS-CoV-2 infection between March and December 2020. Antigens for these TCRs are unknown. Sequencing was performed on CD4+ T cells from PBMCs cultured with a peptide pool, taken before COVID-19 vaccination. These receptors were collected from a human donor who had a prior SARS-CoV-2 infection.

The chain is built from TRBV3-1 (or the pseudogene TRBV3-2) and TRBJ2-3; D not resolved. The CDR3 covers 15 residues. CDR1 and CDR2 from the germline V gene are LGHDT and YNNKEL (reference sequence). Trimming cost V 3 bases and J 6 bases, with 16 bases left between them. The CDR3 loop reads CASSQNSGRRDTQYF. The CDR3 coding sequence is TGTGCCAGCAGCCAGAACTCGGGCCGTAGGGATACGCAGTATTTT.

This clone was observed a handful of times. The genes are TRBV15 and TRBJ2-2; TRBD1 matches at 7 bases. This CDR3 comprises 16 residues. Germline CDR1 reads LNHNV; CDR2 reads YYDKDF (reference sequence). Losses at the gene ends were 4 bases for V and 5 bases for J; bases not matched to a gene: 10. The CDR3 DNA sequence: TGTGCCACCAGCACCTATTGGGACAGCGCGACCGGGGAGCTGTTTTTT. This gives the protein CATSTYWDSATGELFF.

The genes are TRBV25-1 and TRBJ2-7; a possible D gene is TRBD1 (6 bases). There are 13 residues in the CDR3. Germline assignment: CDR1 MGHDK and CDR2 SYGVNS. V gave up 10 bases and J gave up 2 bases, with 15 bases separating them. CDR3 in amino acids: CATRNRVTYEQYF. The CDR3 coding sequence is TGTGCCACCCGAAACAGGGTTACCTACGAGCAGTACTTC.

DNA for the CDR3: TGTGCCACCAGTGATTTGGGGCAGGGGCCCAAGAATACGCAGTATTTT. It codes for CATSDLGQGPKNTQYF. The chain is built from TRBV24-1 and TRBJ2-3; D may be TRBD1 (6 bases). The germline V gene encodes CDR1 KGHDR and CDR2 SFDVKD. The CDR3 runs 16 residues. V lost 0 bases and J 7 bases, leaving 16 bases between the germline ends.

This clone was counted only a few times. The chain links TRBV5-4 to TRBJ2-3, with 13 bases aligning to TRBD2. Germline lookup yields CDR1 SGHNT and CDR2 YYREEE (reference sequence). This CDR3 is 16 amino acids long. V gave up 6 bases and J gave up 1 base; unmatched junction bases: 5. The CDR3 DNA is TGTGCCAGCACCTCCGGACTAGCGGGAGGCACAGATACGCAGTATTTT. Its protein product is CASTSGLAGGTDTQYF.

CDR3 in amino acids: CASSLFSSNEQFF. In DNA form, the CDR3 reads TGCGCCAGCAGCTTGTTTAGTTCCAATGAGCAGTTCTTC. The chain carries TRBV5-1 and TRBJ2-1; D call uncertain. This CDR3 has 13 residues. V was cut by 1 base and J by 6 bases, with 8 bases left in between. The germline CDR1 and CDR2 sequences are SGHRS and YFSETQ.

The J gene is TRBJ1-2, the V gene TRBV6-5; D not certain. From germline, CDR1 is MNHEY and CDR2 SVGAGI. V shed 2 bases and J shed 2 bases, with 12 bases lying between them. This CDR3 has 15 amino acids. CDR3 sequence reads: CASSYVWSRNYGYTF. The CDR3, as DNA: TGTGCCAGCAGTTACGTATGGTCCAGGAACTATGGCTACACCTTC.

V and J are TRBV20-1 and TRBJ2-3; 7 bases align to TRBD2. After removal of 3 bases from V and 5 bases from J, the junction contained 8 bases not matched to a gene. The length of the CDR3 is 14 residues. CDR1 DFQATT and CDR2 SNEGSKA come from the germline V gene (reference sequence). The CDR3: CSASLRTGGDTQYF. Here the CDR3 DNA reads TGCAGTGCTAGTCTCCGTACGGGAGGAGATACGCAGTATTTT.

The chain links TRBV2 to TRBJ2-5; 7 positions agree with TRBD1. The germline V gene encodes CDR1 SNHLY and CDR2 FYNNEI. This CDR3 is built from 13 residues. The trim removed 8 bases at V and 3 bases at J, leaving 6 bases unmatched. CDR3 in amino acids: CASLGQLKETQYF. The CDR3 region has the DNA TGTGCCAGCCTGGGACAGTTAAAAGAGACCCAGTACTTC. Full variable domain (rest looked up from reference TRBV2 and TRBJ2-5): EPEVTQTPSHQVTQMGQEVILRCVPISNHLYFYWYRQILGQKVEFLVSFYNNEISEKSEIFDDQFSVERPDGSNFTLKIRSTKLEDSAMYFCASLGQLKETQYFGPGTRLLVL.

The chain combines TRBV6-6 with TRBJ2-1, with D possibly matching TRBD2 (7 bases). The V gene's germline CDR1 is MNHNY and CDR2 SVGAGI (reference sequence). Trimming took off 7 bases at V and 6 bases at J, with 16 bases between the two ends. CDR3 length: 14 amino acids. CDR3 DNA sequence: TGTGCCAGCACCGTGGGGGGGGCGTCCAATGAGCAGTTCTTC. Translating it yields CASTVGGASNEQFF.

V and J are TRBV2 and TRBJ2-3, with 9 positions matching TRBD2. The CDR3 runs to 15 residues. The germline V gene encodes CDR1 SNHLY and CDR2 FYNNEI. Germline trimming cut 1 base from V and 8 bases from J; bases unmatched to any gene: 7. CDR3 bases: TGTGCCAGCAGTGAAGGGGCGGGAGGGGGGCCTACGCAGTATTTT. Translating gives CASSEGAGGGPTQYF. Combining the CDR3 with reference TRBV2 and TRBJ2-3 gives the whole variable domain EPEVTQTPSHQVTQMGQEVILRCVPISNHLYFYWYRQILGQKVEFLVSFYNNEISEKSEIFDDQFSVERPDGSNFTLKIRSTKLEDSAMYFCASSEGAGGGPTQYFGPGTRLTVL.

The gene calls are TRBV11-3 and TRBJ2-5; D gene unclear. Germline CDR1 is SGHNT and CDR2 is YENEEA. Between the trimmed V and J ends, which lost 6 bases and 3 bases, there was a span of 5 bases. The CDR3 totals 11 residues. The CDR3 sequence: CASRAKETQYF. The CDR3 nucleotides are TGTGCCAGCAGGGCAAAAGAGACCCAGTACTTC.

This chain joins TRBV3-1 (or the pseudogene TRBV3-2) and TRBJ2-7; the match to TRBD2 covers 7 bases. Trimming at V came to 4 bases and at J to 7 bases, leaving 10 bases not matched to a gene. In germline, CDR1 is LGHDT, CDR2 YNNKEL (reference sequence). This CDR3 is 14 amino acids long. The CDR3 region has the DNA TGTGCCAGCAGCCCTCCGGGAGGAGCGGGAGAGCAGTACTTC. Protein product: CASSPPGGAGEQYF.

The chain uses TRBV5-4 and TRBJ2-4; 11 bases agree with TRBD2. The V segment lost 4 bases and the J segment 3 bases; nucleotides outside the gene matches: 6. CDR1 and CDR2 from the germline V gene are SGHNT and YYREEE (reference sequence). CDR3 length equals 16 residues. The CDR3 loop reads CASSKLAGGYKNIQYF. For the CDR3, the DNA is TGTGCCAGCAGCAAATTAGCGGGAGGGTACAAAAACATTCAGTACTTC.

The rearrangement links TRBV6-5 to TRBJ1-4, with D possibly being TRBD1 (5 bases). Germline V gives CDR1 MNHEY, CDR2 SVGAGI. V lost 6 bases and J 8 bases, leaving 10 bases between the germline ends. The length of the CDR3 is 12 residues. DNA of the CDR3: TGTGCCAGCAGCCGCGGGGGAGAAAAACTGTTTTTT. It specifies CASSRGGEKLFF.

The CDR3 bases are TGTGCCAGTAGCGATCAGGTAAATAGCAATCAGCCCCAGCATTTT. Its translation: CASSDQVNSNQPQHF. The gene calls are TRBV19 and TRBJ1-5; D gene uncertain. The CDR3 runs to 15 residues. The germline V gene encodes CDR1 LNHDA and CDR2 SQIVND (reference sequence). V dropped 6 bases and J dropped 0 bases, with 12 bases sitting between them.

A few counts support this clone. The V gene is TRBV7-9, the J gene TRBJ2-3; 9 positions match TRBD2. Germline CDR1 reads SEHNR; CDR2 reads FQNEAQ (reference sequence). The V gene end was trimmed by 4 bases and the J gene end by 1 base; junction bases not matched to a gene: 3. The CDR3 has 15 amino acids. DNA of the CDR3: TGTGCCAGCAGCTCCATAGCGGGGGGCACAGATACGCAGTATTTT. It specifies CASSSIAGGTDTQYF.

The CDR3 protein is CASSLGQLQETQYF. CDR3 nucleotides: TGTGCCAGCAGCTTGGGGCAGCTCCAAGAGACCCAGTACTTC. V is TRBV5-8 and J is TRBJ2-5, with D unresolved. Trimming shortened V by 0 bases and J by 1 base, and 7 bases separated the two germline ends. Germline V lookup: CDR1 SGHTS, CDR2 YDEGEE. The CDR3 is made up of 14 amino acids.

V and J are TRBV10-1 and TRBJ2-7; D assignment may be TRBD1 or TRBD2 (5 bases each). Trimming took off 7 bases at V and 0 bases at J, with 16 bases between the two ends. The germline V gene has CDR1 WNHNN and CDR2 SYGVQD (reference sequence). The CDR3 runs to 15 residues. CDR3 DNA: TGCGCCAGCACTCCAGGGAGTAGGAGCTCCTACGAGCAGTACTTC. It yields the protein CASTPGSRSSYEQYF.

The CDR3 protein is CASSYLAGGTYEQYF. As DNA, the CDR3 is TGCGCCAGCAGCTACCTAGCGGGAGGCACCTACGAGCAGTACTTC. This chain uses TRBV5-1 with TRBJ2-7; 11 nucleotides align to TRBD2. The CDR3 contains 15 residues. J gave up 2 bases and V 3 bases, and 4 bases lay outside the gene matches. From germline, CDR1 is SGHRS and CDR2 YFSETQ.

The chain joins TRBV18 to TRBJ2-7; D ambiguous. Per the germline V gene, CDR1 is KGHSH and CDR2 is LQKENI. This CDR3 is 15 amino acids long. Trimming removed 3 bases at V and 0 bases at J, with 12 bases between. The CDR3 spells CASSPDSPSSYEQYF. Here the CDR3 DNA reads TGTGCCAGCTCACCGGATAGCCCTTCCTCCTACGAGCAGTACTTC.

Here the CDR3 reads CASSDWGDYNEQFF. DNA of the CDR3: TGTGCCAGCAGTGATTGGGGGGACTACAATGAGCAGTTCTTC. The chain combines TRBV6-1 with TRBJ2-1; D is perhaps TRBD2 (6 bases). V lost 3 bases to trimming and J lost 3 bases, with 9 bases between them. The CDR3 is made up of 14 amino acids. Germline CDR1 MNHNS, CDR2 SASEGT.

This sequence joins TRBV11-3 and TRBJ2-7; 8 nucleotides align to TRBD2. The CDR3 has 16 residues. Trimming at V came to 1 base and at J to 3 bases, leaving 8 bases not matched to a gene. Germline CDR1 reads SGHNT; CDR2 reads YENEEA. CDR3 sequence: CASSLVPGLDNYEQYF. The CDR3 DNA reads TGTGCCAGCAGCTTAGTCCCGGGACTAGATAACTACGAGCAGTACTTC.

The chain joins TRBV12-3 or TRBV12-4 to TRBJ2-1, with D hard to call. V dropped 5 bases and J dropped 3 bases, with 5 bases sitting between them. The CDR3 sequence is 12 residues long. This chain's CDR3 is CASSPDYNEQFF. DNA for the CDR3: TGTGCCAGCAGTCCAGACTACAATGAGCAGTTCTTC.

The chain combines TRBV27 with TRBJ2-7; the D is unclear. Per the germline V gene, CDR1 is MNHEY and CDR2 is SMNVEV (reference sequence). V lost 5 bases and J lost 5, with 19 bases in between. This CDR3 contains 15 residues. CDR3 nucleotide sequence: TGTGCCAGCAGTCCCCGCGGCACCCCGGTCGACGAGCAGTACTTC. This codes for CASSPRGTPVDEQYF.